A selection of T cell receptor beta chains follows, all from one sample in a study of vaccination effects on CD4 cells after COVID-19. The protocol was immunoSEQ multiplex PCR, while the TCRdb copy is restricted to in-frame clones and leaves out a portion. The sample consists of tens of thousands of clones, 76% of them appearing once. Their antigen targets remain unknown. Here the sequenced sample was CD4+ T cells from PBMCs cultured with SARS-CoV-2 spike peptides, taken before COVID-19 vaccination. The receptors here all came from a human donor who had a prior SARS-CoV-2 infection. Both conserved end residues are part of each CDR3. D genes are given only for firm matches. The listing skips clone size in some rows; elsewhere it reads once, few, many or a size class.

j_call clone_size d_call v_call cdr3_length cdr3_nt cdr3_aa
TRBJ2-1 NA TRBD1 TRBV24-1 17 TGTGCCACCAGTGATCCTAGGGGGACAGGGTCAGTTAGTGAGCAGTTCTTC CATSDPRGTGSVSEQFF
TRBJ2-5 once TRBD2 TRBV5-4 15 TGTGCCAGCAGCCTAGGACTAGCGGGGCAAGAGACCCAGTACTTC CASSLGLAGQETQYF
TRBJ1-1 NA NA TRBV7-2 13 TGTGCCAGCAGGCCGACCGAGGACAGCGGAGCTTTCTTT CASRPTEDSGAFF
TRBJ1-1 NA TRBD1 TRBV12-3/TRBV12-4 12 TGTGCCAGCAGTTTTCACAGGGGGCTTGCTTTCTTT CASSFHRGLAFF
TRBJ2-7 NA TRBD1 TRBV5-5 16 TGTGCCAGCAGCTATAAAAAGACAGGGAGCTCCTACGAGCAGTACTTC CASSYKKTGSSYEQYF
TRBJ2-2 NA NA TRBV20-1 12 TGCAGTGCTAGTAGAAGCGGCAGGGAGCTGTTTTTT CSASRSGRELFF
TRBJ2-5 NA NA TRBV5-1 13 TGCGCCAGCAGCCGGGTCCTCCAGGAGACCCAGTACTTC CASSRVLQETQYF
TRBJ1-2 NA NA TRBV25-1 14 TGTGCCAGCTTCAGGCTCCGTCGAACATATGGCTACACCTTC CASFRLRRTYGYTF
TRBJ2-4 NA TRBD2 TRBV2 14 TGTGCCAGCAGTGAGTTAGGGACTAGTTCCATTCAGTACTTC CASSELGTSSIQYF
TRBJ1-3 NA TRBD1 TRBV24-1 19 TGTGCCACCAGTGATCAAAACCCTACAGGGGCCGCCTGTGGAAACACCATATATTTT CATSDQNPTGAACGNTIYF
TRBJ2-7 NA TRBD1 TRBV27 15 TGTGCCAGCAGAGGATTCGGACAGGGGTTGTACGAGCAGTACTTC CASRGFGQGLYEQYF
TRBJ1-1 NA NA TRBV6-5 14 TGTGCCAGCGCAAAGGCCCTGGGGCCGACCGAAGCTTTCTTT CASAKALGPTEAFF
TRBJ2-6 NA NA TRBV13 19 TGTGCCAGCAGCTTAACTCTAAACAGGATAAGCTCTGGGGCCAACGTCCTGACTTTC CASSLTLNRISSGANVLTF
TRBJ2-1 NA TRBD2 TRBV7-3 17 TGTGCCAGCAGCTTAAGGGTTGGCGGGAGCTACGACAATGAGCAGTTCTTC CASSLRVGGSYDNEQFF
TRBJ1-1 NA TRBD1 TRBV11-2 15 TGTGCCAGCAGCACAAACAGGGGACTGAACACTGAAGCTTTCTTT CASSTNRGLNTEAFF
TRBJ2-1 NA TRBD2 TRBV6-2/TRBV6-3 15 TGTGCCAGCAGTACGGGAGGGCCTTCATACAATGAGCAGTTCTTC CASSTGGPSYNEQFF
TRBJ2-1 NA NA TRBV24-1 17 TGTGCCACCAGTGATTTTGCTTATGGGGTGGGCCACAATGAGCAGTTCTTC CATSDFAYGVGHNEQFF
TRBJ2-2 few NA TRBV20-1 14 TGCAGTGCTAGTAGTCTTGTGAACACCGGGGAGCTGTTTTTT CSASSLVNTGELFF
TRBJ2-5 once NA TRBV5-5 11 TGTGCCAGCAGCTTGCAAGAGACCCAGTACTTC CASSLQETQYF
TRBJ2-5 once NA TRBV7-3 13 TGTGCCAGCAGCTTAGACGGGGAAGAGACCCAGTACTTC CASSLDGEETQYF
TRBJ2-2 NA TRBD2 TRBV7-3 21 TGTGCCAGCAGCTTAAGGACCCGGGGGCTAGCGGGAGAGTCGAACACCGGGGAGCTGTTTTTT CASSLRTRGLAGESNTGELFF
TRBJ1-4 NA TRBD1 TRBV4-1 16 TGCGCCAGCAGCCAGGCGACCGGGACAGCTAATGAAAAACTGTTTTTT CASSQATGTANEKLFF
TRBJ1-2 NA TRBD1 TRBV6-4 14 TGTGCCAGCAGTGACTGGAACAGGGGCGGTGGCTACACCTTC CASSDWNRGGGYTF
TRBJ1-2 few TRBD1 TRBV6-5 14 TGTGCCAGCAGAAGAGGCGTGACAGGGCGCGGCTACACCTTC CASRRGVTGRGYTF
TRBJ1-4 NA NA TRBV12-2 15 TGTGCAAGTCGCTTAGGGAGCAGACTTAATGAAAAACTGTTTTTT CASRLGSRLNEKLFF
TRBJ2-1 NA NA TRBV7-2 15 TGTGCCAGCAGCTTTACTAGTGGGGGGTACGGTGAGCAGTTCTTC CASSFTSGGYGEQFF
TRBJ2-7 NA NA TRBV6-5 11 TGTGCCAGCAGTCAGGCAAACGAGCAGTACTTC CASSQANEQYF
TRBJ2-2 NA NA TRBV6-1 13 TGTGCCAGCAGTGAAATGCCAGGGGGGGAGCTGTTTTTT CASSEMPGGELFF
TRBJ2-1 NA TRBD2 TRBV7-2 14 TGTGCCAGCAGCTTACTTACTAGCGCGGGTGAGCAGTTCTTC CASSLLTSAGEQFF
TRBJ2-3 NA TRBD2 TRBV6-5 16 TGTGCCAGCAGTTCCCTAACTAGCGGGAGATCAGATACGCAGTATTTT CASSSLTSGRSDTQYF
TRBJ2-1 NA TRBD1 TRBV18 13 TGTGCCAGCTCGCCAGACAGGGAAAATGAGCAGTTCTTC CASSPDRENEQFF
TRBJ2-5 NA NA TRBV28 12 TGTGCCAGCAGAGCACCATGGGAGACCCAGTACTTC CASRAPWETQYF
TRBJ2-1 NA TRBD2 TRBV5-1 16 TGCGCCAGCAGCTTGGGACTAGCGGGAGGGCGGGATGAGCAGTTCTTC CASSLGLAGGRDEQFF
TRBJ2-1 once NA TRBV5-6 16 TGTGCCAGCAGCGCCATAATCCAGGGGGAGGGCGATGAGCAGTTCTTC CASSAIIQGEGDEQFF
TRBJ2-5 NA NA TRBV2 13 TGTGCCAGCATGGCGGACAGTCAAGAGACCCAGTACTTC CASMADSQETQYF
TRBJ1-1 NA NA TRBV19 14 TGTGCCAGTAGTATAGGCAGGGTGGTTGCTGAAGCTTTCTTT CASSIGRVVAEAFF
TRBJ1-3 few TRBD1 TRBV3-1/TRBV3-2 15 TGTGCCAGCAGCCAGACAGGGGTCAGTGGAAACACCATATATTTT CASSQTGVSGNTIYF
TRBJ2-1 NA TRBD2 TRBV5-4 17 TGTGCCAGCAGCTGGGGCGGCCAGCGGGGGGACTACAATGAGCAGTTCTTC CASSWGGQRGDYNEQFF
TRBJ2-7 once NA TRBV18 15 TGTGCCAGCTCACCAACAGAGCTTAGTATCCACGAGCAGTACTTC CASSPTELSIHEQYF
TRBJ1-2 NA NA TRBV6-5 15 TGTGCCAGCAGTTACTCGAGGGGGGCAAACTATGGCTACACCTTC CASSYSRGANYGYTF
TRBJ2-3 NA TRBD2 TRBV9 15 TGTGCCAGCAGCGTCACCGGGAGGGCGGCAGATACGCAGTATTTT CASSVTGRAADTQYF
TRBJ2-7 NA TRBD2 TRBV2 18 TGTGCCAGCAGTGTTTTCCTGTCGCGGGGGGGTAATGGTTGGGAGCAGTACTTC CASSVFLSRGGNGWEQYF
TRBJ2-1 few NA TRBV2 14 TGTGCCAGCATGGAAAGGAGGGGGAGGAATGAGCAGTTCTTC CASMERRGRNEQFF
TRBJ2-7 NA NA TRBV12-3/TRBV12-4 13 TGTGCCAGCAGTTTTCAGGGGAACTACGAGCAGTACTTC CASSFQGNYEQYF
TRBJ2-5 NA NA TRBV18 15 TGTGCCAGCTCGCCGACGGGGGCCCCCGATGGGACCCAGTACTTC CASSPTGAPDGTQYF
TRBJ2-3 NA TRBD2 TRBV19 16 TGTGCCAGTAGTTGGCGATCTAGCGGAAGCACAGATACGCAGTATTTT CASSWRSSGSTDTQYF
TRBJ2-2 NA NA TRBV2 14 TGTGCCCAGATTCGGGACCTGAACACCGGGGAGCTGTTTTTT CAQIRDLNTGELFF
TRBJ1-3 NA NA TRBV20-1 13 TGCAGTGCTAGTGCAGGGCCTGGAAACACCATATATTTT CSASAGPGNTIYF
TRBJ1-1 NA NA TRBV6-1 14 TGTGCCAGCAGTGAAGCTCAGGTGAACACTGAAGCTTTCTTT CASSEAQVNTEAFF
TRBJ2-7 NA NA TRBV12-3/TRBV12-4 13 TGTGCCAGCAGTCCGACGCCGGGGGACGAGCAGTACTTC CASSPTPGDEQYF
TRBJ1-1 few NA TRBV24-1 13 TGTGCCACCAGTGACCCCGGGTTGCAAGAAGCTTTCTTT CATSDPGLQEAFF
TRBJ2-7 NA NA TRBV5-4 12 TGTGCCACCACAGGGAAACCCCACGAGCAGTACTTC CATTGKPHEQYF
TRBJ2-2 once TRBD2 TRBV7-2 15 TGTGCCAGCAGCTTCGGCGGGAGCTCCACCGGGGAGCTGTTTTTT CASSFGGSSTGELFF
TRBJ2-7 NA NA TRBV5-1 14 TGCGCCAGCAGCTACCTGGGGCCCGCCGCGGAGCAGTACTTC CASSYLGPAAEQYF
TRBJ2-7 NA NA TRBV5-4 13 TGTGCCAGCAGCTTAATGGGCTCCTACGAGCAGTACTTC CASSLMGSYEQYF